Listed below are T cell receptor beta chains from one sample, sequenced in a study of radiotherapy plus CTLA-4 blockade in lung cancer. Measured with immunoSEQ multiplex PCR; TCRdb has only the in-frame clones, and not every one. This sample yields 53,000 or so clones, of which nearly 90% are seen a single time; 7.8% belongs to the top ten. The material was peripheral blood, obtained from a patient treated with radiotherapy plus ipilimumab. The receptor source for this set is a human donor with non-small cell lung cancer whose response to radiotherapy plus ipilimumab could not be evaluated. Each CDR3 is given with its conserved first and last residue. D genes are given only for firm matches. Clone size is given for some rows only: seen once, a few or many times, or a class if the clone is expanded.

DNA: TGTGCCAGCAGCTTAAATTCCTTAACCGCGGGAGGGCCGGCTTCTATACAGTATTTT
CDR3: CASSLNSLTAGGPASIQYF
V: TRBV7-2
size: NA
J: TRBJ2-3
D: TRBD2

DNA: TGTGCCAGCAGAACAGGGGCGTGGGATACGCAGTATTTT
CDR3: CASRTGAWDTQYF
V: TRBV5-6
size: NA
J: TRBJ2-3
D: TRBD1

DNA: TGTGCCAGTAGCACATCGACAGGGGGCGCAACCATTCAGTACTTC
CDR3: CASSTSTGGATIQYF
V: TRBV19
size: NA
J: TRBJ2-4
D: TRBD1

DNA: TGCAGCGTTGAGCCCGGACAGGGTAGCAATGAGCAGTTCTTC
CDR3: CSVEPGQGSNEQFF
V: TRBV29-1
size: NA
J: TRBJ2-1
D: TRBD1

DNA: TGTGCCAGCAGTTCGGGACAACAGTTCTTC
CDR3: CASSSGQQFF
V: TRBV6-6
size: NA
J: TRBJ2-1
D: NA

DNA: TGTGCCAGCAGCTTGGGCCGGGAGGGGCCGGGCTATGGCTACACCTTC
CDR3: CASSLGREGPGYGYTF
V: TRBV5-6
size: NA
J: TRBJ1-2
D: NA

DNA: TGTGCCAGCAGTTTATGGGGACTAGCGGGCCCTTACGAGCAGTACTTC
CDR3: CASSLWGLAGPYEQYF
V: TRBV28
size: NA
J: TRBJ2-7
D: TRBD2

DNA: TGCGCCAGCAGCTGGGGGACAGGGACCTACAATGAGCAGTTCTTC
CDR3: CASSWGTGTYNEQFF
V: TRBV5-1
size: NA
J: TRBJ2-1
D: TRBD1

DNA: TGTGCCAGCAGCTCACGACGGACACCAACGCAGTATTTT
CDR3: CASSSRRTPTQYF
V: TRBV11-3
size: once
J: TRBJ2-3
D: NA

DNA: TGTGCCAGCAGCCGTGGGACAGGGGGGACCCAGTACTTC
CDR3: CASSRGTGGTQYF
V: TRBV4-2
size: NA
J: TRBJ2-5
D: TRBD1

DNA: TGTGCCAGCAGCTTAGACGGGAGGCAGACTGAAGCTTTCTTT
CDR3: CASSLDGRQTEAFF
V: TRBV11-2
size: few
J: TRBJ1-1
D: NA